The 15 T cell receptor beta chains below were found in one sample sequenced in a study of T-cell memory formation after mild COVID-19. TCRdb reprocessed the 5' RACE reads with MiXCR, giving one entry per CDR3 protein. Here the sample spans under 400,000 distinct CDR3 sequences, about 21% being singletons. The sequencing input was PBMCs or a T cell subset sorted from them (not recorded which). These receptors came from an adult woman who had mild COVID-19 (a few samples of this study predate the infection). Cell type and time point are not known.

The rearrangement links TRBV11-2 to TRBJ2-3; no reliable D call. V was cut by 4 bases and J by 7 bases, with 12 bases left in between. Germline CDR1 is SGHAT and CDR2 is FQNNGV. CDR3 length equals 13 residues. CDR3 region: CASSSLGSHTQYF. CDR3 sequence (DNA): TGTGCCAGCAGCTCCTTGGGCTCGCATACGCAGTATTTT.

This clonotype occurred once. CDR3 sequence (DNA): TGTGCCAGCAGTTACTCGGACAGCACAGATACGCAGTATTTT. Protein sequence: CASSYSDSTDTQYF. The chain joins TRBV6-5 to TRBJ2-3; D unresolved. From germline, CDR1 is MNHEY and CDR2 SVGAGI. The V end lost 0 bases, the J end lost 0 bases, and 4 bases lay between the germline ends. The CDR3 is 14 residues long.

This clonotype was picked up a small number of times. J is TRBJ1-5 and V is TRBV12-3 or TRBV12-4, with a weak D call TRBD1 (5 bases). This CDR3 is built from 16 residues. The V gene lost 1 base and the J gene lost 0 bases, with 10 bases spanning the gap. CDR3 amino acids: CASSLGWDYSNQPQHF. The CDR3 DNA reads as TGTGCCAGCAGTTTAGGGTGGGACTATAGCAATCAGCCCCAGCATTTT.

This clonotype was observed once. This chain joins TRBV4-1 and TRBJ1-2; tentatively, D is TRBD1 (5 bases). The CDR3 has 16 residues. CDR1 is MGHRA and CDR2 is YSYEKL in the germline V gene. Trimming took 3 bases from V and 8 from J, leaving 22 bases between them. The CDR3 region has the DNA TGCGCCAGCAGCCATCCTATAACGAGGGGCTTGGGAGGCTACACCTTC. Residues: CASSHPITRGLGGYTF.

This clonotype came up a few times. The V gene is TRBV5-5, the J gene TRBJ2-1; weak D call: TRBD1 (5 bases). Germline V CDR1 and CDR2: SGHKS, YYEKEE (reference sequence). The CDR3 loop spans 12 amino acids. Trimming removed 4 bases from V and 6 bases from J, with 8 bases in between. CDR3 region: CASSKGVNEQFF. The CDR3 bases are TGTGCCAGCAGCAAAGGGGTCAATGAGCAGTTCTTC.

This clonotype turned up a few times. The gene calls are TRBV7-3 and TRBJ2-1, with D possibly called TRBD1 or TRBD2 (5 bases each). The CDR3 spans 15 residues. Trimming left V 5 bases short and J 4 bases short, with 15 bases between. Germline V gene data show CDR1 as SGHTA and CDR2 as FQGTGA. The CDR3 sequence is CASSRGASGYNEQFF. CDR3 in DNA: TGTGCCAGCAGCCGAGGGGCCTCCGGGTACAATGAGCAGTTCTTC.

Here the CDR3 reads CASSLPDWNEQYF. The CDR3 region has the DNA TGTGCCAGCAGCCTCCCGGATTGGAACGAGCAGTACTTC. The chain uses TRBV7-9 and TRBJ2-7; D is ambiguous. Trimming left V 5 bases short and J 5 bases short, with 13 bases between. CDR1 is SEHNR, CDR2 FQNEAQ, per germline (reference sequence). The CDR3 loop spans 13 amino acids.

The chain links TRBV14 to TRBJ1-2; D not resolved. Trimming left V 2 bases short and J 3 bases short, with 10 bases between. The germline CDR1 and CDR2 sequences are SGHDN and FVKESK. The CDR3 is made up of 14 amino acids. CDR3 region: CASSQYPGYYGYTF. In DNA, the CDR3 is TGTGCCAGCAGCCAATATCCCGGGTACTATGGCTACACCTTC.

For the CDR3, the DNA is TGTGCCAGCAGCATCCGGGAGGGCGGGTACGAGCAGTACTTC. This translates into CASSIREGGYEQYF. The chain joins TRBV11-2 to TRBJ2-7, with 8 bases that match TRBD2. CDR3 length: 14 residues. Germline loops: CDR1 SGHAT, CDR2 FQNNGV. The V and J ends lost 5 bases and 4 bases, in that order; junction bases with no gene match: 7.

This clonotype was observed a handful of times. Mismatch with germline at one junction end may stem from a read error. This chain connects TRBV13 to TRBJ1-2; weak D call: TRBD1 (5 bases). CDR3 length equals 15 residues. Germline CDR1 reads PRHDT; CDR2 reads FYEKMQ (reference sequence). In DNA, the CDR3 is TGTTCCAGCAGCTTAGGCCGGGGGTCCAACTATGGCTACACCTTC. Protein sequence: CSSSLGRGSNYGYTF.

This sequence joins TRBV3-1 and TRBJ1-2; a weak D match, TRBD1 (6 bases). The germline V gene encodes CDR1 LGHDT and CDR2 YNNKEL (reference sequence). V was shortened by 4 bases and J by 5 bases, with 17 bases between the two germline ends. The CDR3 loop spans 15 amino acids. CDR3 nucleotide sequence: TGTGCCAGCAGCCCCCGGGCAGGGGAGCCTTATGGCTACACCTTC. Translation gives CASSPRAGEPYGYTF. The full variable domain, with the rest looked up from reference TRBV3-1 and TRBJ1-2, is DTAVSQTPKYLVTQMGNDKSIKCEQNLGHDTMYWYKQDSKKFLKIMFSYNNKELIINETVPNRFSPKSPDKAHLNLHINSLELGDSAVYFCASSPRAGEPYGYTFGSGTRLTVV.

There are a few counts of this clonotype. This chain uses TRBV7-3 with TRBJ2-1; 7 nucleotides match TRBD2. In germline, CDR1 is SGHTA, CDR2 FQGTGA. The CDR3 sequence is 15 residues long. Losses at the gene ends were 2 bases for V and 7 bases for J; bases not matched to a gene: 8. This CDR3 reads CASSLWAGEVNEQFF. The CDR3 nucleotides are TGTGCCAGCAGCTTATGGGCGGGAGAGGTTAATGAGCAGTTCTTC.

The rearrangement links TRBV24-1 to TRBJ2-4; D remains unclear. This CDR3 has 14 amino acids. CDR1 KGHDR and CDR2 SFDVKD come from the germline V gene. Between the trimmed V and J ends, which lost 3 bases and 8 bases, there was a span of 13 bases. DNA of the CDR3: TGTGCCACCAGTGATGACGAGTGGACGGACATTCAGTACTTC. Amino acids: CATSDDEWTDIQYF.

This CDR3 reads CASSGGLTDTQYF. The CDR3 DNA reads as TGTGCCAGCAGCGGGGGCCTCACAGATACGCAGTATTTT. This chain uses TRBV9 with TRBJ2-3; tentative D call: TRBD1 (5 bases). Trimming left V 3 bases short and J 2 bases short, with 7 bases between. The V gene's germline CDR1 is SGDLS and CDR2 YYNGEE. This CDR3 has 13 residues.

The rearrangement links TRBV12-3 or TRBV12-4 to TRBJ2-3, with D unresolved. The CDR3 covers 15 residues. V lost 4 bases and J 0 bases, leaving 11 bases between the germline ends. The CDR3 loop is CASSSLPESTDTQYF. The CDR3 coding sequence is TGTGCCAGCAGTTCCCTTCCCGAAAGCACAGATACGCAGTATTTT.